The table lists the clone carrying this T cell receptor beta chain with a few counts. No antigen is known for it. cDNA carried unique molecular identifiers, and a universal primer site was added by template switching. TCRdb re-called the 5' RACE reads through MiXCR, storing one row per CDR3 protein. The table shows around 290,000 distinct CDR3 sequences, with nearly 9.5% occurring only once. The data are from a study of identical twins. Study observations and caveats: Possibly, invariant MAIT and iNKT cells partly confounded zero-insertion analyses.

The CDR3 is made up of 13 amino acids. Germline V gene sequence: CDR1 SGHVS, CDR2 FNYEAQ. The V gene lost 9 bases and the J gene lost 3 bases, with 15 bases spanning the gap. The same sample was also used in a study of yellow fever vaccine responses in identical twins.

J is TRBJ2-7 and V is TRBV7-6; D is perhaps TRBD2 (6 bases). This clonotype originated in a woman younger than 30 in good health. Sequencing was done on a sample of CD8+ T cells sorted from blood. The chain's CDR3 is CASTGGAGYEQYF. CDR3 nucleotide sequence: TGTGCCAGTACCGGAGGGGCGGGCTACGAGCAGTACTTC.